These 19 T cell receptor beta chains were all obtained from the same sample, sequenced in a study of cytomegalovirus exposure and HLA in healthy donors. This PCR relied on a set of 60 Vbeta primers and 13 Jbeta primers. The repertoire was sequenced with immunoSEQ multiplex PCR; TCRdb's copy has only in-frame clones and lacks some. This sample has roughly 130,000 clones, with about four fifths found just once. The sample taken for sequencing was PBMCs. These receptors all stem from a man aged 25 to 40 in good health and CMV-seronegative.

In nucleotides, the CDR3 is TGCAGCGTTCGCAGGGGGTACGAGCAGTACTTC. It is translated as CSVRRGYEQYF. The chain uses TRBV29-1 and TRBJ2-5; the match to TRBD1 covers 7 bases. The end of the DNA fits TRBJ2-7 better, so the J call may be wrong. Germline CDR1 and CDR2: SQVTM and ANQGSEA. The CDR3 is made up of 11 amino acids.

This clone was detected once. V is TRBV5-1 and J is TRBJ1-3, with TRBD1 identical over 7 bases. Losses at the gene ends were 5 bases for V and 9 bases for J; bases not matched to a gene: 17. Germline CDR1 and CDR2: SGHRS and YFSETQ. The CDR3 spans 16 residues. The CDR3 loop reads CASRPQFTGVDPTIYF. CDR3 DNA: TGCGCCAGCAGACCACAATTCACAGGGGTGGATCCCACCATATATTTT. The full variable domain, completed using reference TRBV5-1 and TRBJ1-3, is KAGVTQTPRYLIKTRGQQVTLSCSPISGHRSVSWYQQTPGQGLQFLFEYFSETQRNKGNFPGRFSGRQFSNSRSEMNVSTLELGDSALYLCASRPQFTGVDPTIYFGEGSWLTVV.

This chain uses TRBV28 with TRBJ2-7; D is perhaps TRBD2 (5 bases). With 6 bases removed from V and 5 bases from J, the gap between germline ends came to 14 bases. The germline V gene has CDR1 MDHEN and CDR2 SYDVKM. This CDR3 spans 13 amino acids. In DNA, the CDR3 is TGTGCCAGCAGCCCGGGATGGGGAAACGAGCAGTACTTC. This translates into CASSPGWGNEQYF.

There are a few counts of this clone. This chain joins TRBV5-8 and TRBJ2-5, with TRBD2 matching over 9 bases. The CDR3 contains 16 residues. Germline trimming cut 0 bases from V and 5 bases from J; bases unmatched to any gene: 8. Germline CDR1 and CDR2: SGHTS and YDEGEE. This chain's CDR3 is CASSLARTSEQETQYF. The CDR3 nucleotides read TGTGCCAGCAGCTTGGCTAGGACTAGCGAGCAGGAGACCCAGTACTTC.

J is TRBJ2-5 and V is TRBV6-1, with D tentatively TRBD1 (6 bases). CDR1 and CDR2 from the germline V gene are MNHNS and SASEGT. Trimming took off 2 bases at V and 5 bases at J, with 18 bases between the two ends. CDR3 length: 16 residues. The DNA for the CDR3 is TGTGCCAGCAGTGAATACCTAGGACAGCCTGTGGAGACCCAGTACTTC. This sequence encodes CASSEYLGQPVETQYF.

The chain combines TRBV5-4 with TRBJ2-5; D uncertain. Germline V gene lookup returns CDR1 SGHNT and CDR2 YYREEE (reference sequence). CDR3 length equals 14 residues. Trimming cost V 0 bases and J 2 bases, with 8 bases left between them. CDR3 sequence reads: CASSLGGGQETQYF. In DNA form, the CDR3 reads TGTGCCAGCAGCTTGGGCGGTGGGCAAGAGACCCAGTACTTC.

The V and J genes are TRBV7-2 and TRBJ2-3; TRBD1 matches at 9 bases. The CDR3 consists of 12 residues. Germline CDR1 SGHTA, CDR2 FQGNSA. V shed 3 bases, J shed 11 bases, and the junction held 3 bases outside the gene matches. The CDR3 DNA reads TGTGCCAGCAGCTTTATGGGACAGGGGCAGTATTTT. Encoded protein: CASSFMGQGQYF.

The chain couples TRBV7-9 to TRBJ1-2; TRBD1 matches 10 bases. Germline trimming cut 0 bases from V and 0 bases from J; bases unmatched to any gene: 7. The CDR3 is made up of 18 amino acids. Germline V gives CDR1 SEHNR, CDR2 FQNEAQ (reference sequence). DNA of the CDR3: TGTGCCAGCAGCTTAGCGTGGACAGGGGGTCCAACTAACTATGGCTACACCTTC. This translates into CASSLAWTGGPTNYGYTF.

J is TRBJ2-5 and V is TRBV5-1, with D possibly TRBD1 on 6 matching bases. The ends were cut back, 2 bases at V and 3 bases at J, with 11 bases in the middle. CDR1 SGHRS and CDR2 YFSETQ come from the germline V gene. CDR3 length: 14 residues. The CDR3 DNA sequence: TGCGCCAGCAGCTTAGGGGACACTAAAGAGACCCAGTACTTC. Translating it yields CASSLGDTKETQYF.

The rearrangement joins TRBV10-1 to TRBJ2-7, with a tentative D call TRBD2 (5 bases). This CDR3 has 16 amino acids. The germline CDR1 and CDR2 sequences are WNHNN and SYGVQD (reference sequence). Trimming took 6 bases from V and 0 from J, leaving 18 bases between them. The CDR3 DNA reads as TGCGCCAGCAGGACCTGTCCGACTGGGAGCTCCTACGAGCAGTACTTC. Its protein product is CASRTCPTGSSYEQYF.

This clone was observed a few times. The genes are TRBV5-1 and TRBJ1-2, with 12 bases aligning to TRBD1. V was clipped by 4 bases and J by 7 bases; unmatched bases: 8. CDR1 and CDR2 from the germline V gene are SGHRS and YFSETQ. The CDR3 loop spans 15 amino acids. CDR3 DNA sequence: TGCGCCAGCAGCCCAAGGGACAGGGGGCTTTTTGGCTACACCTTC. Its translation is CASSPRDRGLFGYTF.

V is TRBV5-1 and J is TRBJ2-7; 7 bases are shared with TRBD1. Per the germline V gene, CDR1 is SGHRS and CDR2 is YFSETQ. The CDR3 is 13 residues long. J gave up 0 bases and V 6 bases, and 3 bases lay outside the gene matches. The CDR3 region is CASKGQSSYEQYF. The CDR3 coding sequence is TGCGCCAGCAAGGGACAGAGCTCCTACGAGCAGTACTTC.

J is TRBJ2-7 and V is TRBV5-1, with D unclear. Trimming took 4 bases from V and 2 from J, leaving 16 bases between them. Germline lookup yields CDR1 SGHRS and CDR2 YFSETQ. This CDR3 has 15 amino acids. The CDR3 DNA is TGCGCCAGCAGCCCCGATACAATGCCCACCTACGAGCAGTACTTC. Amino acid sequence: CASSPDTMPTYEQYF.

The CDR3 sequence: CASAKLADSYEQYF. Here the CDR3 DNA reads TGTGCCAGCGCTAAGCTAGCGGATTCCTACGAGCAGTACTTC. V and J are TRBV19 and TRBJ2-7; 7 bases match TRBD2. J gave up 1 base and V 9 bases, and 9 bases lay outside the gene matches. Germline V gene lookup returns CDR1 LNHDA and CDR2 SQIVND (reference sequence). The CDR3 runs to 14 residues. Variable domain in full (rest from reference TRBV19 and TRBJ2-7): DGGITQSPKYLFRKEGQNVTLSCEQNLNHDAMYWYRQDPGQGLRLIYYSQIVNDFQKGDIAEGYSVSREKKESFPLTVTSAQKNPTAFYLCASAKLADSYEQYFGPGTRLTVT.

This sequence joins TRBV19 and TRBJ1-5; TRBD1 matches 7 bases. With 3 bases clipped from V and 1 base from J, the junction kept 6 bases outside the gene matches. Germline assignment: CDR1 LNHDA and CDR2 SQIVND (reference sequence). The CDR3 loop spans 16 amino acids. DNA for the CDR3: TGTGCCAGTAGTATTTCCAGGGGGAACAGCAATCAGCCCCAGCATTTT. Translation: CASSISRGNSNQPQHF.

The genes are TRBV5-6 and TRBJ2-7, with 8 positions matching TRBD1. Per the germline V gene, CDR1 is SGHDT and CDR2 is YYEEEE. CDR3 size: 15 residues. V lost 3 bases to trimming and J lost 3 bases; unmatched junction nucleotides: 8. The CDR3 sequence is CASSSSGTGRYEQYF. CDR3 DNA: TGTGCCAGCAGCTCCTCCGGGACAGGACGCTACGAGCAGTACTTC.

The count of this clone is one. The J gene is TRBJ2-1, the V gene TRBV5-6, with TRBD1 matching 7 bases. The germline V gene has CDR1 SGHDT and CDR2 YYEEEE. J gave up 4 bases and V 5 bases, and 12 bases lay outside the gene matches. This CDR3 is 16 amino acids long. The DNA for the CDR3 is TGTGCCAGCAGTCTAACAGGGGCCAACGTATACAATGAGCAGTTCTTC. This codes for CASSLTGANVYNEQFF.

V gene TRBV5-1 combines with J gene TRBJ2-1; possibly TRBD2 for D (6 bases). Germline V lookup: CDR1 SGHRS, CDR2 YFSETQ. Between the trimmed V and J ends, which lost 4 bases and 1 base, there was a span of 12 bases. This CDR3 spans 15 amino acids. In DNA form, the CDR3 reads TGCGCCAGCAGCGCGGATGCGGGATCCTACAATGAGCAGTTCTTC. Its translation: CASSADAGSYNEQFF.

V is TRBV28 and J is TRBJ1-2; the D is unclear. The V gene lost 5 bases and the J gene lost 2 bases, with 9 bases spanning the gap. This CDR3 has 13 amino acids. From germline, CDR1 is MDHEN and CDR2 SYDVKM. The CDR3 loop reads CASSTPINYGYTF. The CDR3 DNA reads as TGTGCCAGCAGTACACCGATAAACTATGGCTACACCTTC.